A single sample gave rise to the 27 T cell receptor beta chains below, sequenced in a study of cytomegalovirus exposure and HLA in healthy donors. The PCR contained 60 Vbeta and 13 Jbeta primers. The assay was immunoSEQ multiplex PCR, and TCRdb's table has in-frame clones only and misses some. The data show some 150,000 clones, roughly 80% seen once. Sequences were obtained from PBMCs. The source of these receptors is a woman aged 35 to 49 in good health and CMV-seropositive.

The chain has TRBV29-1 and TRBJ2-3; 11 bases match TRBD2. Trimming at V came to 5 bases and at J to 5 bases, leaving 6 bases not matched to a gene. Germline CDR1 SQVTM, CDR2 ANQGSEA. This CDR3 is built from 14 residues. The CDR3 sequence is CSVRSGGAGDTQYF. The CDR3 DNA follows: TGCAGCGTTCGTAGCGGGGGGGCTGGAGATACGCAGTATTTT.

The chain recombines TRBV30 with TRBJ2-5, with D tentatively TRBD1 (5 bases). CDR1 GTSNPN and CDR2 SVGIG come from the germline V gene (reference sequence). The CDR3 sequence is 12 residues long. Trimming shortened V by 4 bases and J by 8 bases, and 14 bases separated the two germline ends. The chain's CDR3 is CAWTGLAGTQYF. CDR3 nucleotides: TGTGCCTGGACAGGGTTGGCCGGTACCCAGTACTTC. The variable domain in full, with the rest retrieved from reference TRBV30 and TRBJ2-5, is SQTIHQWPATLVQPVGSPLSLECTVEGTSNPNLYWYRQAAGRGLQLLFYSVGIGQISSEVPQNLSASRPQDRQFILSSKKLLLSDSGFYLCAWTGLAGTQYFGPGTRLLVL.

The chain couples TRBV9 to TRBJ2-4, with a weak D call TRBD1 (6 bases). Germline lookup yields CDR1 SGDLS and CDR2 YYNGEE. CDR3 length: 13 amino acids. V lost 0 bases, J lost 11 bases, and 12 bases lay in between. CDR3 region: CASSVAGAEFQYF. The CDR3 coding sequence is TGTGCCAGCAGCGTAGCAGGGGCAGAGTTTCAGTACTTC.

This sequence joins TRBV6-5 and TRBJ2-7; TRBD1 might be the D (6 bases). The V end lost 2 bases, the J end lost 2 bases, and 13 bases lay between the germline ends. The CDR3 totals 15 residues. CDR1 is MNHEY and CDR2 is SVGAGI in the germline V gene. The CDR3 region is CASSYSRQGTYEQYF. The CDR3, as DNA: TGTGCCAGCAGTTACAGTAGGCAGGGGACCTACGAGCAGTACTTC.

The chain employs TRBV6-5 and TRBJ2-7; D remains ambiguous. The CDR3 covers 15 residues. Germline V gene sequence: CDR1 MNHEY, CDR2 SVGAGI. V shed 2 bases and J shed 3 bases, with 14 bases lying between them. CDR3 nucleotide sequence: TGTGCCAGCAGTTACGGGCTACCCGTTAACTACGAGCAGTACTTC. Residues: CASSYGLPVNYEQYF.

In DNA form, the CDR3 reads TGCAGCGTTGGCTACGAACTGAATTCACCCCTCCACTTT. Protein sequence: CSVGYELNSPLHF. V and J are TRBV29-1 and TRBJ1-6, with D unresolved. Looked up from germline, CDR1 is SQVTM and CDR2 is ANQGSEA. V was cut by 4 bases and J by 7 bases, with 11 bases left in between. The CDR3 extends over 13 amino acids.

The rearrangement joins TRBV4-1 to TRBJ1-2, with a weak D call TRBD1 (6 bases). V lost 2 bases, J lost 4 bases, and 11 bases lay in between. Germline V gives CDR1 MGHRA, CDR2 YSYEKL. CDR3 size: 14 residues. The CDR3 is CASSQNRDGYGYTF. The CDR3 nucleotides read TGCGCCAGCAGCCAAAACAGGGATGGCTATGGCTACACCTTC.

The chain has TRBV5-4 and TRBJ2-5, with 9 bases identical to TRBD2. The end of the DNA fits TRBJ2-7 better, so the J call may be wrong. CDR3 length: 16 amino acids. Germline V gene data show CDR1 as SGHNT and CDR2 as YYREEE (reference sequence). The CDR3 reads CASSLIAGGPPLEQYF. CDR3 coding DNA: TGTGCCAGCAGCTTAATTGCGGGGGGGCCTCCGCTCGAGCAGTACTTC.

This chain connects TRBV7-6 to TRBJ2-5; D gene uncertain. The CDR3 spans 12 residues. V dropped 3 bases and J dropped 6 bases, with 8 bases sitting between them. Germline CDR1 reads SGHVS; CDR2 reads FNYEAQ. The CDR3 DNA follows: TGTGCCAGCAGCTTCCGGAGTCAGACCCAGTACTTC. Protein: CASSFRSQTQYF.

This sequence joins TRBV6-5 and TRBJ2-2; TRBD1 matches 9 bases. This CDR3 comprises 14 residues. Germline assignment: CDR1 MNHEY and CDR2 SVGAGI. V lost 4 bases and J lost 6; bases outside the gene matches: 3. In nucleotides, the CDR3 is TGTGCCAGCAGTTGGGACAGGGACTCCGGGGAGCTGTTTTTT. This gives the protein CASSWDRDSGELFF.

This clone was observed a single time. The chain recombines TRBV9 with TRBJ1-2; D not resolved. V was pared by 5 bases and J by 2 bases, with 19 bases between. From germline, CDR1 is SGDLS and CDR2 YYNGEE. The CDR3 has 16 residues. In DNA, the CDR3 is TGTGCCAGCAGTAAATTTTCCGGAGCCTTGAACTATGGCTACACCTTC. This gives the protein CASSKFSGALNYGYTF.

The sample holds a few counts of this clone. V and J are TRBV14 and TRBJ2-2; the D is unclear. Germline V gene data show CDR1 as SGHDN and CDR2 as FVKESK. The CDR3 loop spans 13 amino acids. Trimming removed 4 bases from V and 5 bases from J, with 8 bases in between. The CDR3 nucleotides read TGTGCCAGCAGCCTATTATCGACCGGGGAGCTGTTTTTT. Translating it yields CASSLLSTGELFF.

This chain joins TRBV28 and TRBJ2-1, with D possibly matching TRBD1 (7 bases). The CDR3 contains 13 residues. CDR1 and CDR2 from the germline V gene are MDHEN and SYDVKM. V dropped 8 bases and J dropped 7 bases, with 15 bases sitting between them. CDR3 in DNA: TGTGCCAGCCGCCTTCAGGGGGGAAATGAGCAGTTCTTC. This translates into CASRLQGGNEQFF.

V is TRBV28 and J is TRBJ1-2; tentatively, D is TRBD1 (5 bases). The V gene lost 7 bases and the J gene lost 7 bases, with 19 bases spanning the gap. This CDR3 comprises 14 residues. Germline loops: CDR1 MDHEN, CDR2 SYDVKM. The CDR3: CASTQGARAGGYTF. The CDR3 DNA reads TGTGCCAGCACCCAAGGGGCCAGGGCAGGTGGCTACACCTTC.

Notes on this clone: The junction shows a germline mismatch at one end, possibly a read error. The CDR3 DNA reads TGTGCCAGCAGTCGACAGGACCTACTCTTTTTCTTC. Translated: CASSRQDLLFFF. The chain recombines TRBV7-6 with TRBJ2-7, with a possible D match to TRBD1 (6 bases). The CDR3 sequence is 12 residues long. Germline V gives CDR1 SGHVS, CDR2 FNYEAQ.

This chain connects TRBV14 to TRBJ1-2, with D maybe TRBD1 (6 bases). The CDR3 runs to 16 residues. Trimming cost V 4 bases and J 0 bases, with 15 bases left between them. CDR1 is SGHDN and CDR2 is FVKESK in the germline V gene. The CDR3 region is CASSPMETGANYGYTF. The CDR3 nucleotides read TGTGCCAGCAGCCCAATGGAGACAGGAGCTAACTATGGCTACACCTTC.

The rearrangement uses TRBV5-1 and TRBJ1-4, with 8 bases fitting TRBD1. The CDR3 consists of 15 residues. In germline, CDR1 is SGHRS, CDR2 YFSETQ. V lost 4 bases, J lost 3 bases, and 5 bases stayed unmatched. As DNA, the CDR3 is TGCGCCAGCAGCCGATGGACAGGGCCTAATGAAAAACTGTTTTTT. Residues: CASSRWTGPNEKLFF.

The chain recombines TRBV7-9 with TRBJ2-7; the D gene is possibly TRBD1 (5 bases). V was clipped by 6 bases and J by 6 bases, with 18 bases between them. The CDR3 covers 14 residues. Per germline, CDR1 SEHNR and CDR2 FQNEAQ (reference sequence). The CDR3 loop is CASSRGRFFGEQYF. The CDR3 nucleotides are TGTGCCAGCAGTAGGGGAAGATTCTTCGGCGAGCAGTACTTC.

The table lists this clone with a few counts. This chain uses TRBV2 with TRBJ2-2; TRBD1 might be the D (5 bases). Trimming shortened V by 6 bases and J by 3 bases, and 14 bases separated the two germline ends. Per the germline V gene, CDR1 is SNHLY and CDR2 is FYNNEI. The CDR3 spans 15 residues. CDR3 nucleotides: TGTGCCAGCAGACCTTTGTGGGGCGACACCGGGGAGCTGTTTTTT. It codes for CASRPLWGDTGELFF.

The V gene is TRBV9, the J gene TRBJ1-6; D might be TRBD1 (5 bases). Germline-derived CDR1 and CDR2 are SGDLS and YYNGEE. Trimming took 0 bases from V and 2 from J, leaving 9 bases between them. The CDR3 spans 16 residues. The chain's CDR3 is CASSVEAGPYNSPLHF. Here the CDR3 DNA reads TGTGCCAGCAGCGTAGAGGCAGGGCCCTATAATTCACCCCTCCACTTT.

The DNA for the CDR3 is TGTGCCAGCAGCATAGCTTACTCCTACGAGCAGTACTTC. Its protein is CASSIAYSYEQYF. The V and J genes are TRBV5-4 and TRBJ2-7; D gene uncertain. There are 13 residues in the CDR3. The V end lost 4 bases, the J end lost 0 bases, and 8 bases lay between the germline ends. CDR1 and CDR2 (germline): SGHNT, YYREEE (reference sequence).

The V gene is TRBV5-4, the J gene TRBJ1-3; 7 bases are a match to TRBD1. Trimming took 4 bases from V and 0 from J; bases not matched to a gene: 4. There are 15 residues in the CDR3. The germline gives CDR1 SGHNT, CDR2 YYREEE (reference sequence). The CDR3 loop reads CASSGGTVSGNTIYF. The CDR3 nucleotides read TGTGCCAGCAGCGGCGGGACAGTCTCTGGAAACACCATATATTTT.

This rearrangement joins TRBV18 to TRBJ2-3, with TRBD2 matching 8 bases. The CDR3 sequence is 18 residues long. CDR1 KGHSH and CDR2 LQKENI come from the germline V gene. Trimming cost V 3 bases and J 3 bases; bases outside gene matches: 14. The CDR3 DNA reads TGTGCCAGCTCACCGGACGTTCCGGGGGGGCCAGGGACAGATACGCAGTATTTT. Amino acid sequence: CASSPDVPGGPGTDTQYF.

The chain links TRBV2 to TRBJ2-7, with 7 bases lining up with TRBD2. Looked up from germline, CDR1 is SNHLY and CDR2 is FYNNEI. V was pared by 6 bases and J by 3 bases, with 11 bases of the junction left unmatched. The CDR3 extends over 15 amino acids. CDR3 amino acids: CASSAPAGVRYEQYF. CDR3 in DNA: TGTGCCAGCAGCGCCCCCGCGGGGGTCCGCTACGAGCAGTACTTC. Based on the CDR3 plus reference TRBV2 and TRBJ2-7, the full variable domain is EPEVTQTPSHQVTQMGQEVILRCVPISNHLYFYWYRQILGQKVEFLVSFYNNEISEKSEIFDDQFSVERPDGSNFTLKIRSTKLEDSAMYFCASSAPAGVRYEQYFGPGTRLTVT.

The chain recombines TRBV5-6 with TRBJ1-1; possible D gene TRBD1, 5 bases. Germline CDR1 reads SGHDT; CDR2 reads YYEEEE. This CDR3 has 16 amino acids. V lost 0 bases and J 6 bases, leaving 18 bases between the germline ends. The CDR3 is CASSLVRVWQGPEAFF. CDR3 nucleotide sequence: TGTGCCAGCAGCTTGGTCCGCGTATGGCAGGGCCCTGAAGCTTTCTTT.

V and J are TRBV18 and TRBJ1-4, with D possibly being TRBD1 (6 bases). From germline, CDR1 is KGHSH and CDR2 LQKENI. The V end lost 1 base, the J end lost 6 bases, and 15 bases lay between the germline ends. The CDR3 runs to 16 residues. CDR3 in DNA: TGTGCCAGCTCACCACTTACCAGGGGAGCTGATGAAAAACTGTTTTTT. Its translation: CASSPLTRGADEKLFF.

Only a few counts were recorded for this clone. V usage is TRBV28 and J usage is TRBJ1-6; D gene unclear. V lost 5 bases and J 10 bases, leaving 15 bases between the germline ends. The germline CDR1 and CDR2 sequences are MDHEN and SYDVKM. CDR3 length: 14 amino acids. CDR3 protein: CASSDSGRRSPLHF. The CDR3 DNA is TGTGCCAGCAGTGATAGTGGGAGGCGGTCACCCCTCCACTTT. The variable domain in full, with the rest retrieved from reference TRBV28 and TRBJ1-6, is DVKVTQSSRYLVKRTGEKVFLECVQDMDHENMFWYRQDPGLGLRLIYFSYDVKMKEKGDIPEGYSVSREKKERFSLILESASTNQTSMYLCASSDSGRRSPLHFGNGTRLTVT.